The 18 T cell receptor beta chains given below trace back to one sample, sequenced in a study of cytomegalovirus exposure and HLA in healthy donors. PCR used 60 Vbeta primers and 13 Jbeta primers. Repertoires were generated with immunoSEQ multiplex PCR, while TCRdb's copy carries only in-frame clones and drops some. The sample gives over 80,000 clones, approximately 80% of which show up once; approximately 3% is in the top ten. Material: PBMCs. These receptors originate from a man aged 25-45 years in good health and CMV-seropositive.

V is TRBV14 and J is TRBJ1-1; weak D call: TRBD1 (5 bases). With 3 bases removed from V and 4 bases from J, the gap between germline ends came to 9 bases. The germline gives CDR1 SGHDN, CDR2 FVKESK. This CDR3 has 13 amino acids. The CDR3 DNA follows: TGTGCCAGCAGCCAGATAACAGGCACTGAAGCTTTCTTT. Translation gives CASSQITGTEAFF. Combining the CDR3 with reference TRBV14 and TRBJ1-1 gives the whole variable domain EAGVTQFPSHSVIEKGQTVTLRCDPISGHDNLYWYRRVMGKEIKFLLHFVKESKQDESGMPNNRFLAERTGGTYSTLKVQPAELEDSGVYFCASSQITGTEAFFGQGTRLTVV.

The sample holds a few counts of this clone. The chain carries TRBV28 and TRBJ2-5, with D possibly matching TRBD1 (6 bases). Germline values: CDR1 MDHEN, CDR2 SYDVKM. V was clipped by 1 base and J by 4 bases, with 13 bases between them. The CDR3 totals 15 residues. CDR3 sequence reads: CASSLSLGQSETQYF. The CDR3 DNA sequence: TGTGCCAGCAGTTTATCCCTCGGACAGTCAGAGACCCAGTACTTC.

V is TRBV10-1 and J is TRBJ2-7, with 12 bases fitting TRBD1. The length of the CDR3 is 14 residues. Germline V gives CDR1 WNHNN, CDR2 SYGVQD (reference sequence). J lost 4 bases, V lost 6 bases, and 4 bases had no gene match. The CDR3 reads CASRPGQGAYEQYF. As DNA, the CDR3 is TGCGCCAGCAGACCGGGACAGGGGGCTTACGAGCAGTACTTC.

J is TRBJ2-1 and V is TRBV10-3; no clear D. CDR3 length: 15 residues. The germline V gene has CDR1 ENHRY and CDR2 SYGVKD. V was trimmed by 0 bases and J by 8 bases, leaving 14 bases between them. This CDR3 reads CAISESGSPSDEQFF. The CDR3 DNA reads TGTGCCATCAGTGAGTCTGGTAGTCCTTCCGATGAGCAGTTCTTC.

The chain recombines TRBV7-6 with TRBJ1-2; D is unclear. Trimming removed 0 bases at V and 5 bases at J, with 16 bases between. CDR1 and CDR2 from the germline V gene are SGHVS and FNYEAQ. The CDR3 length is 16 residues. CDR3 bases: TGTGCCAGCAGCTTAGCGACCCCCGAGATGACATATGGCTACACCTTC. Its protein product is CASSLATPEMTYGYTF.

The V call is TRBV28, the J call TRBJ1-5; TRBD1 might be the D (5 bases). CDR3 length: 14 amino acids. Germline CDR1 is MDHEN and CDR2 is SYDVKM. V was clipped by 3 bases and J by 5 bases, with 11 bases between them. For the CDR3, the DNA is TGTGCCAGCAGTTTCGACAGAACCGATCAGCCCCAGCATTTT. Its translation: CASSFDRTDQPQHF.

This chain connects TRBV7-2 to TRBJ2-2; D is perhaps TRBD2 (5 bases). This CDR3 is built from 14 residues. V lost 10 bases and J 3 bases, leaving 15 bases between the germline ends. Germline V lookup: CDR1 SGHTA, CDR2 FQGNSA. Here the CDR3 reads CATKGSTYTGELFF. The CDR3 nucleotides are TGTGCCACCAAAGGGAGCACTTACACCGGGGAGCTGTTTTTT.

This chain links TRBV6-1 with TRBJ2-7, with D possibly matching TRBD1 (6 bases). Trimming removed 5 bases from V and 4 bases from J, with 12 bases in between. The CDR3 has 13 amino acids. CDR1 is MNHNS, CDR2 SASEGT, per germline. The CDR3 bases are TGTGCCAGCAGTCCCCCAGGGGCTTACGAGCAGTACTTC. It is translated as CASSPPGAYEQYF.

The chain links TRBV7-6 to TRBJ2-3; 10 nucleotides line up with TRBD2. CDR3 length equals 16 residues. Germline CDR1 and CDR2: SGHVS and FNYEAQ. Trimming took 6 bases from V and 1 from J; bases not matched to a gene: 7. The CDR3 here is CASRGASGGGTDTQYF. DNA of the CDR3: TGTGCCAGCAGAGGGGCGAGCGGGGGGGGCACAGATACGCAGTATTTT.

The CDR3 DNA sequence: TGCAGCGTAGCTAGAGAACCCTACGAGCAGTACTTC. Translating gives CSVAREPYEQYF. V and J are TRBV29-1 and TRBJ2-7; unclear D gene. The CDR3 covers 12 residues. Germline loops: CDR1 SQVTM, CDR2 ANQGSEA. Trimming took off 6 bases at V and 2 bases at J, with 11 bases between the two ends.

The CDR3 nucleotides read TGTGCCAGCAGCTTGGCGGACGACAGGGGCAATCAGCCCCAGCATTTT. Amino acids: CASSLADDRGNQPQHF. This chain links TRBV5-4 with TRBJ1-5; the match to TRBD1 covers 7 bases. With V trimmed by 0 bases and J by 2 bases, 5 bases remained unmatched. The CDR3 sequence is 16 residues long. Germline assignment: CDR1 SGHNT and CDR2 YYREEE (reference sequence).

V is TRBV28 and J is TRBJ1-2; the match to TRBD1 covers 7 bases. V was clipped by 6 bases and J by 8 bases; unmatched bases: 12. Germline V gives CDR1 MDHEN, CDR2 SYDVKM. There are 14 residues in the CDR3. The CDR3: CASSTRQGLNGYTF. The CDR3 DNA follows: TGTGCCAGCAGCACCCGACAGGGCCTCAACGGCTACACCTTC.

V gene TRBV6-5 combines with J gene TRBJ1-1; 7 positions match TRBD1. There are 15 residues in the CDR3. CDR1 MNHEY and CDR2 SVGAGI come from the germline V gene. V dropped 6 bases and J dropped 1; count of bases not matched to a gene: 8. CDR3 coding DNA: TGTGCCAGCAGACTCGGGGGACAGACGAACACTGAAGCTTTCTTT. Its protein product is CASRLGGQTNTEAFF.

This clone was observed once. V usage is TRBV28 and J usage is TRBJ2-1, with 8 nucleotides matching TRBD2. There are 14 residues in the CDR3. Per germline, CDR1 MDHEN and CDR2 SYDVKM. With V trimmed by 3 bases and J by 4 bases, 2 bases remained unmatched. CDR3 residues: CASSLASGYNEQFF. The CDR3 coding sequence is TGTGCCAGCAGTTTGGCTAGCGGGTACAATGAGCAGTTCTTC.

The genes are TRBV10-3 and TRBJ2-7; D gene ambiguous. The CDR3 runs 11 residues. Trimming left V 7 bases short and J 3 bases short, with 7 bases between. Germline assignment: CDR1 ENHRY and CDR2 SYGVKD. The CDR3 nucleotides read TGTGCCATCAAAACTGTCTACGAGCAGTACTTC. It is translated as CAIKTVYEQYF.

The J gene is TRBJ1-2, the V gene TRBV28; the match to TRBD1 covers 8 bases. The CDR3 loop spans 15 amino acids. Germline values: CDR1 MDHEN, CDR2 SYDVKM. J lost 9 bases, V lost 6 bases, and 15 bases had no gene match. The CDR3 spells CASRGGDRSFESYTF. In nucleotides, the CDR3 is TGTGCCAGCAGGGGAGGGGACAGGTCCTTTGAAAGCTACACCTTC.

The rearrangement uses TRBV14 and TRBJ2-5; D remains unclear. The CDR3 runs 13 residues. Germline-derived CDR1 and CDR2 are SGHDN and FVKESK. V lost 4 bases to trimming and J lost 0 bases, with 6 bases between them. The CDR3 region is CASSPSYQETQYF. DNA for the CDR3: TGTGCCAGCAGCCCCTCGTACCAAGAGACCCAGTACTTC.

The rearrangement joins TRBV10-3 to TRBJ2-1; 14 positions match TRBD2. Trimming removed 10 bases from V and 2 bases from J; junction bases left unmatched: 13. The CDR3 contains 18 residues. CDR1 and CDR2 (germline): ENHRY, SYGVKD. The CDR3 DNA sequence: TGTGCCAGCCGCCCGGGACTAGCGGGAGACCCGACCTACAATGAGCAGTTCTTC. This sequence encodes CASRPGLAGDPTYNEQFF.